This is a list of T cell receptor beta chains from one sample in a study of cytomegalovirus exposure and HLA in healthy donors. The assay was immunoSEQ multiplex PCR, and TCRdb's table has in-frame clones only and misses some. The sample carries 120,000 or so clones, around three fifths recorded once. The specimen was PBMCs. The receptors were sampled from a woman between 35 and 50 years old in good health and CMV-seropositive. Each CDR3 is given with its conserved first and last residue. The D gene is left open where the match is weak. The listing skips clone size in some rows; elsewhere it reads once, few, many or a size class.

TRBV5-4	TRBJ2-1	-	-	TGTGCCAGCAGCCTCACGGCGGGGCTAGCAGACAATGAGCAGTTCTTC	CASSLTAGLADNEQFF
TRBV7-3	TRBJ2-6	few	-	TGTGCCAGCAGCTTATACAGCTTAACCTCTGGGGCCAACGTCCTGACTTTC	CASSLYSLTSGANVLTF
TRBV5-4	TRBJ1-4	-	-	TGTGCCAGCAGTTCGAAGGGGGGGGAGGATGAAAAACTGTTTTTT	CASSSKGGEDEKLFF
TRBV7-3	TRBJ2-1	-	TRBD1	TGTGCCAGCAGCTTGGGACAGAATGAGCAGTTCTTC	CASSLGQNEQFF
TRBV7-6	TRBJ2-5	few	TRBD2	TGTGCCAGCAGCTCGGGACTACAAGAGACCCAGTACTTC	CASSSGLQETQYF
TRBV6-5	TRBJ1-2	-	-	TGTGCCAGCAGTTTAAGTGCAGGGCGGGGCTACACCTTC	CASSLSAGRGYTF
TRBV19	TRBJ2-6	-	TRBD2	TGTGCCAGTAGTGAGGGCGGGGGGGTGGTTGGGGCCAACGTCCTGACTTTC	CASSEGGGVVGANVLTF
TRBV19	TRBJ1-2	-	-	TGTGCCAGTAGTACCCCGGGGTCAGCTAACTATGGCTACACCTTC	CASSTPGSANYGYTF
TRBV7-9	TRBJ1-4	-	TRBD1	TGTGCCAGCAGCTTATCCAGGGGGCTTTCAGCAACTAATGAAAAACTGTTTTTT	CASSLSRGLSATNEKLFF
TRBV6-4	TRBJ1-2	-	-	TGTGCCAGCAGTGGTGGAGAGTATGGCTACACCTTC	CASSGGEYGYTF
TRBV5-6	TRBJ1-5	few	-	TGTGCCAGCAGCTTGGGACAGATCAATCAGCCCCAGCATTTT	CASSLGQINQPQHF
TRBV6-4	TRBJ2-1	few	-	TGTGCCAGCAGTGACTTGGCGGGGCCCAGGGATGAGCAGTTCTTC	CASSDLAGPRDEQFF
TRBV6-1	TRBJ1-3	-	TRBD1	TGTGCCAGCAGCAGGGGGCCCTCTGGAAACACCATATATTTT	CASSRGPSGNTIYF
TRBV5-4	TRBJ2-1	-	TRBD2	TGTGCCAGCAGCTCTGGCGCCGCTAGCGGGAGGGGGAATGAGCAGTTCTTC	CASSSGAASGRGNEQFF
TRBV5-1	TRBJ2-1	-	TRBD1	TGCGCCAGCAGCTTGGTTGGGGACAGAAACAATGAGCAGTTCTTC	CASSLVGDRNNEQFF
TRBV9	TRBJ2-5	-	-	TGTGCCAGCAGCGTAGGTTCTAGATCAGAGACCCAGTACTTC	CASSVGSRSETQYF
TRBV29-1	TRBJ2-2	-	-	TGCAGCGTTGAAGATTCGGGGGTTAGTTTAACCGGGGAGCTGTTTTTT	CSVEDSGVSLTGELFF
TRBV7-8	TRBJ2-3	-	TRBD2	TGTGCCAGCAGCGTTCTAGCGGGAGTTGCAGATACGCAGTATTTT	CASSVLAGVADTQYF
TRBV5-1	TRBJ1-6	once	TRBD1	TGCGCCAGCAGCTTGGAGGGGACAGGGGGCTATAATTCACCCCTCCACTTT	CASSLEGTGGYNSPLHF
TRBV23-1	TRBJ1-5	few	-	TGCGCCATTTGTCCGGGACCCTCGGGAGAAAGCAATCAGCCCCAGCATTTT	CAICPGPSGESNQPQHF
TRBV11-3	TRBJ2-1	-	-	TGTGCCAGCAGCGATAGACGTACAGGTAGCTCCTACAATGAGCAGTTCTTC	CASSDRRTGSSYNEQFF
TRBV9	TRBJ2-7	-	TRBD1	TGTGCCAGCAGCGTAACAGGGGCCCTGTTCGGCGAGCAGTACTTC	CASSVTGALFGEQYF
TRBV5-1	TRBJ1-4	few	-	TGCGCCAGCAGCTCGGGACTGCAGAATGAAAAACTGTTTTTT	CASSSGLQNEKLFF
TRBV6-1	TRBJ2-7	-	-	TGTGCCAGCAGTGAAGCGCTGACTTCATTCTACGAGCAGTACTTC	CASSEALTSFYEQYF
TRBV5-1	TRBJ2-7	few	-	TGCGCCAGCAGCTTGGTCGGTGGCGAGCAGTACTTC	CASSLVGGEQYF
TRBV5-1	TRBJ1-4	-	-	TGCGCCAGCAGCTTGGCTGCGGGGGGTGAAAAACTGTTTTTT	CASSLAAGGEKLFF
TRBV29-1	TRBJ2-7	-	-	TGCAGCGTTGGAGGGGGTGGGGCTTTCTACGAGCAGTACTTC	CSVGGGGAFYEQYF
TRBV29-1	TRBJ1-2	once	-	TGCAGCGTTGAGCAGGGGCTCTATGGCTACACCTTC	CSVEQGLYGYTF
TRBV6-1	TRBJ2-7	-	-	TGTGCCAGCAGTGAGGAAGGGGCCTCGTCCTACGAGCAGTACTTC	CASSEEGASSYEQYF
TRBV7-8	TRBJ2-2	-	TRBD2	TGTGCCAGCAGCCCCCTGGTGGGACTAGCCCCTACCGGGGAGCTGTTTTTT	CASSPLVGLAPTGELFF
TRBV27	TRBJ1-1	-	-	TGTGCCAGCACAGGTTTGTTGGGTAGGGCTTTCTTT	CASTGLLGRAFF
TRBV5-1	TRBJ1-2	-	TRBD1	TGCGCCAGCAGCTTGGCGCCGGGACAGGGGGACTATGGCTACACCTTC	CASSLAPGQGDYGYTF
TRBV11-2	TRBJ2-7	-	-	TGTGCCAGCAGCCTTCGGTTACAGAGCTCCTACGAGCAGTACTTC	CASSLRLQSSYEQYF
TRBV15	TRBJ2-5	few	TRBD2	TGTGCCACCAGCAGAGAGGGGGCTAGCGGGGCTCGAGAGACCCAGTACTTC	CATSREGASGARETQYF
TRBV11-2	TRBJ1-3	-	-	TGTGCCAGCAGCTTCCGGGGAAACACCATATATTTT	CASSFRGNTIYF
TRBV5-1	TRBJ1-1	-	TRBD1	TGCGCCAGCAGCGGGATGCTTGGGACAGGGGGAGACACTGAAGCTTTCTTT	CASSGMLGTGGDTEAFF
TRBV28	TRBJ2-1	-	TRBD2	TGTGCCAGCAGTCAGGGACTAGCGGACTACAATGAGCAGTTCTTC	CASSQGLADYNEQFF
TRBV6-4	TRBJ2-7	-	TRBD2	TGTGCCAGCAGCCGCGATAGCGGGGGGGCGTACGAGCAGTACTTC	CASSRDSGGAYEQYF
TRBV6-5	TRBJ2-7	-	-	TGTGCCAGCAGTTACCGAAGGGGGGAGCAGTACTTC	CASSYRRGEQYF
TRBV28	TRBJ2-7	-	TRBD1	TGTGCCAGCAGACCCGGGACAGGGCGTACAGAGCAGTACTTC	CASRPGTGRTEQYF
TRBV4-2	TRBJ1-2	-	-	TGTGCCAGCAGCCAAGGAGCACAGGAGAACTATGGCTACACCTTC	CASSQGAQENYGYTF
TRBV27	TRBJ2-7	-	-	TGTGCCAGCAGTTTAGGGGACTTCTACGAGCAGTACTTC	CASSLGDFYEQYF
TRBV6-4	TRBJ2-1	-	TRBD2	TGTGCCAGCAGTCCGGGACTAGCGGCTTACAATGAGCAGTTCTTC	CASSPGLAAYNEQFF
TRBV5-4	TRBJ2-5	-	-	TGTGCCAGCAGCTTCGTTCGGGGGAGTGAGCAGTACTTC	CASSFVRGSEQYF
TRBV6-5	TRBJ2-7	once	TRBD1	TGTGCCAGCAGTTCCGGACAGGGTTCCTACGAGCAGTACTTC	CASSSGQGSYEQYF
TRBV20-1	TRBJ1-2	few	-	TGCAGTGCTAGCTATGACTATGGCTACACCTTC	CSASYDYGYTF
TRBV7-6	TRBJ2-1	-	-	TGTGCCAGCAGCTTAGGATCTAGCGCCAATGAGCAGTTCTTC	CASSLGSSANEQFF
TRBV6-5	TRBJ2-2	-	TRBD1	TGTGCCAGCAGGCCAGGGACAGCCACCGGGGAGCTGTTTTTT	CASRPGTATGELFF
TRBV2	TRBJ1-2	few	TRBD1	TGTGCCAGCAGTGGACAGGGGGCCCACTATGGCTACACCTTC	CASSGQGAHYGYTF
TRBV18	TRBJ2-7	-	-	TGTGCCAGCTCCCCAACCGCGACTTTCTACGAGCAGTACTTC	CASSPTATFYEQYF
TRBV5-1	TRBJ2-7	-	TRBD1	TGCGCCAGCAGCTCAGGGGGCGCCCCCTACGAGCAGTACTTC	CASSSGGAPYEQYF
TRBV5-1	TRBJ2-5	-	-	TGCGCCAGCAGCTTGGCCGCAGGTCAAGAGACCCAGTACTTC	CASSLAAGQETQYF
TRBV19	TRBJ1-5	-	-	TGTGCCAGTAGTATAGATATGAGGGCCTATAGCAATCAGCCCCAGCATTTT	CASSIDMRAYSNQPQHF
TRBV28	TRBJ2-6	-	TRBD1	TGTGCCAGCAGTGGGCCCCCCGGACAGGGGGCTTTTGGGGCCAACGTCCTGACTTTC	CASSGPPGQGAFGANVLTF
TRBV27	TRBJ2-5	-	-	TGTGCCAGCAGTTTGGCCAGGGGCCGCCAAGAGACCCAGTACTTC	CASSLARGRQETQYF
TRBV9	TRBJ1-2	-	TRBD1	TGTGCCAGCAGCGCCCGACAGGGATCATCTGGCTACACCTTC	CASSARQGSSGYTF
TRBV6-1	TRBJ2-4	few	-	TGTGCCAGCACCCCGTTGGGGAGGCCCAAAAACATTCAGTACTTC	CASTPLGRPKNIQYF
TRBV29-1	TRBJ2-3	-	-	TGCAGCGTTGATGCGTATCGCACAGATACGCAGTATTTT	CSVDAYRTDTQYF